The next 14 T cell receptor beta chains were all read from a single sample in a study of T-cell memory formation after mild COVID-19. TCRdb reprocessed the 5' RACE reads via MiXCR and lists one record per CDR3 protein. This sample yields fewer than 250,000 distinct CDR3 sequences, of which 10% to 13% are seen a single time; approximately 3% belongs to the top ten. The sequencing input was PBMCs or a T cell subset sorted from them (not recorded which). The source is a man aged 18 to 30 who had mild COVID-19 (a few samples of this study predate the infection). Cell type and time point are not known.

This clonotype was detected many times. This sequence joins TRBV20-1 and TRBJ2-1, with 7 bases fitting TRBD2. Trimming cost V 5 bases and J 9 bases; bases outside gene matches: 16. CDR3 length equals 15 residues. Germline CDR1 reads DFQATT; CDR2 reads SNEGSKA (reference sequence). This CDR3 reads CSALPGGTALSEQFF. CDR3 nucleotides: TGCAGTGCTCTTCCCGGGGGGACCGCTCTCTCTGAGCAGTTCTTC.

This clonotype has at least ten counts. The gene calls are TRBV29-1 and TRBJ2-1; D call uncertain. Germline assignment: CDR1 SQVTM and CDR2 ANQGSEA. This CDR3 is 14 amino acids long. V shed 1 base and J shed 0 bases, with 7 bases lying between them. In nucleotides, the CDR3 is TGCAGCGTTGAAGGCCGACGCTCCTACAATGAGCAGTTCTTC. As protein: CSVEGRRSYNEQFF.

This clonotype was picked up a small number of times. The chain joins TRBV5-1 to TRBJ1-4; D uncertain. V lost 0 bases to trimming and J lost 6 bases, with 6 bases between them. This CDR3 is built from 13 residues. Germline V gives CDR1 SGHRS, CDR2 YFSETQ. The CDR3 nucleotides read TGCGCCAGCAGCTTGGGGGAGTATGAAAAACTGTTTTTT. Translating it yields CASSLGEYEKLFF.

This chain connects TRBV5-1 to TRBJ2-5; 9 positions match TRBD1. Trimming removed 4 bases from V and 2 bases from J; junction bases left unmatched: 6. Germline CDR1 SGHRS, CDR2 YFSETQ. This CDR3 comprises 15 residues. The CDR3 DNA reads as TGCGCCAGCAGCCCACTCGGGACAGGGCAAGAGACCCAGTACTTC. It encodes CASSPLGTGQETQYF.

There are a few counts of this clonotype. The V and J genes are TRBV28 and TRBJ2-5; D not certain. The CDR3 spans 13 residues. The V and J ends lost 2 bases and 4 bases respectively, with 8 bases between them. Germline CDR1 is MDHEN and CDR2 is SYDVKM. Here the CDR3 DNA reads TGTGCCAGCAGTTTAGGGCGGCTAGAGACCCAGTACTTC. Its translation: CASSLGRLETQYF.

This clonotype has a handful of counts. The rearrangement links TRBV6-6 to TRBJ1-5, with D hard to call. CDR1 is MNHNY, CDR2 SVGAGI, per germline (reference sequence). CDR3 length: 12 amino acids. V gave up 8 bases and J gave up 1 base, with 6 bases separating them. In DNA form, the CDR3 reads TGTGCCAGCGGCCCGAGCAATCAGCCCCAGCATTTT. This codes for CASGPSNQPQHF.

Worth noting for this clonotype: Possible read error: a much larger clone is one base away. V gene TRBV7-2 combines with J gene TRBJ1-1; D gene uncertain. This CDR3 has 14 residues. Germline V gives CDR1 SGHTA, CDR2 FQGNSA. DNA for the CDR3: TGTTCCAGCAGCTTAGCGGCGGGTAGGACTGAAGCTTTCTTT. This gives the protein CSSSLAAGRTEAFF.

This clonotype turned up a few times. The V call is TRBV5-1, the J call TRBJ2-3; 7 bases are shared with TRBD1. CDR3 length equals 16 residues. V lost 2 bases and J lost 1; bases outside the gene matches: 7. CDR1 and CDR2 from the germline V gene are SGHRS and YFSETQ. The CDR3 sequence: CASSFLRTGGTDTQYF. The CDR3 DNA sequence: TGCGCCAGCAGCTTTTTACGGACAGGCGGCACAGATACGCAGTATTTT.

V usage is TRBV12-3 or TRBV12-4 and J usage is TRBJ2-2; TRBD1 might be the D (6 bases). V was pared by 6 bases and J by 5 bases, with 16 bases between. The CDR3 covers 15 residues. The CDR3 sequence is CASSRTRGGTGELFF. CDR3 bases: TGTGCCAGCAGCCGGACCAGAGGGGGAACCGGGGAGCTGTTTTTT.

There are many counts of this clonotype. V gene TRBV7-2 combines with J gene TRBJ2-5, with D hard to call. This CDR3 is built from 13 residues. Per the germline V gene, CDR1 is SGHTA and CDR2 is FQGNSA. Trimming took off 7 bases at V and 7 bases at J, with 16 bases between the two ends. CDR3 sequence (DNA): TGTGCCAGCAAGCCGAGACGTTCCTCGACCCAGTACTTC. This translates into CASKPRRSSTQYF.

This clonotype has a handful of counts. The chain couples TRBV6-2 or TRBV6-3 to TRBJ2-3; D is perhaps TRBD1 (6 bases). The germline gives CDR1 MNHEY, CDR2 SVGEGT. Trimming shortened V by 7 bases and J by 5 bases, and 10 bases separated the two germline ends. The CDR3 consists of 12 residues. The CDR3 is CASTDRLDTQYF. The CDR3 nucleotides are TGTGCCAGCACCGACAGGTTAGATACGCAGTATTTT.

The chain is built from TRBV19 and TRBJ2-3; D gene ambiguous. The CDR3 extends over 15 amino acids. With 10 bases removed from V and 0 bases from J, the gap between germline ends came to 17 bases. CDR1 and CDR2 from the germline V gene are LNHDA and SQIVND (reference sequence). This chain's CDR3 is CATRLQITSTDTQYF. The CDR3, as DNA: TGTGCCACCAGGCTCCAGATTACTAGCACAGATACGCAGTATTTT.

In this sample, this clonotype turned up a few times. The V and J genes are TRBV11-2 and TRBJ2-1, with TRBD2 identical over 8 bases. The CDR3 spans 13 residues. Germline V gives CDR1 SGHAT, CDR2 FQNNGV. V lost 0 bases to trimming and J lost 10 bases; unmatched junction nucleotides: 2. CDR3 DNA sequence: TGTGCCAGCAGCTTAGAAGTAGCGGGGGAGCAGTTCTTC. As protein: CASSLEVAGEQFF. Full variable domain (remainder filled in from reference TRBV11-2 and TRBJ2-1): EAGVAQSPRYKIIEKRQSVAFWCNPISGHATLYWYQQILGQGPKLLIQFQNNGVVDDSQLPKDRFSAERLKGVDSTLKIQPAKLEDSAVYLCASSLEVAGEQFFGPGTRLTVL.

The CDR3: CAINRDTPYGYTF. The CDR3 region has the DNA TGTGCCATCAATAGGGACACCCCTTATGGCTACACCTTC. This chain joins TRBV10-3 and TRBJ1-2, with a weak D call TRBD1 (6 bases). The germline V and J ends were trimmed by 7 bases and 5 bases, with 14 bases remaining between them. Germline lookup yields CDR1 ENHRY and CDR2 SYGVKD. The CDR3 is made up of 13 amino acids.